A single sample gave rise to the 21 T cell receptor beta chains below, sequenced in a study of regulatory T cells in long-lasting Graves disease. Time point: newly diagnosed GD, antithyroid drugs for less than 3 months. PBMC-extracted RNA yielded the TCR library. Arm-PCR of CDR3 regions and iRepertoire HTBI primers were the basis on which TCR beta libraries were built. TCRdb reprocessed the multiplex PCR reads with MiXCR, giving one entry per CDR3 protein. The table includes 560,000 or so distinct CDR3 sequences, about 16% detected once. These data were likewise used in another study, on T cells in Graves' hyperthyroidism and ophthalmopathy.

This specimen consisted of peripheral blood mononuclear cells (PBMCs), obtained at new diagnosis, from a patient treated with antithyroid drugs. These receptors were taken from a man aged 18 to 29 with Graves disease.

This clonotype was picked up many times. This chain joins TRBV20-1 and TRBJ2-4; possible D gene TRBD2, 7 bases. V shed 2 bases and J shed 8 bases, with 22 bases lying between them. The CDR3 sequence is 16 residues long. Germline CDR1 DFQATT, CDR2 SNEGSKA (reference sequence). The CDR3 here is CSARPRPRGAKYIQYF. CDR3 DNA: TGCAGTGCTAGACCGCGTCCCCGGGGGGCGAAATACATTCAGTACTTC.

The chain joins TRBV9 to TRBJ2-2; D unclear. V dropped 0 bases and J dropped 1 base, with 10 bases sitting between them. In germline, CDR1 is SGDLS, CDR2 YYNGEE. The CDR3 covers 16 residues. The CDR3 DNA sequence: TGTGCCAGCAGCGTAGCTGGCACTAAGAACACCGGGGAGCTGTTTTTT. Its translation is CASSVAGTKNTGELFF.

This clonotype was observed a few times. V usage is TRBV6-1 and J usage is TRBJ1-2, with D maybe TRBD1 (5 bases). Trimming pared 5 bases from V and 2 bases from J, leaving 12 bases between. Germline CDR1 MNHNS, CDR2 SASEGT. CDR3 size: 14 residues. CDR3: CASSSRQTNYGYTF. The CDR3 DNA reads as TGTGCCAGCAGTAGCCGACAGACAAACTATGGCTACACCTTC.

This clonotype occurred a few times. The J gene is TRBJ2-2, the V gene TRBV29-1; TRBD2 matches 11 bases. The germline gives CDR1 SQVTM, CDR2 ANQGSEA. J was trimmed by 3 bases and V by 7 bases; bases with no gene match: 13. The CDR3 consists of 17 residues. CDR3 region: CSAELAGDGEDTGELFF. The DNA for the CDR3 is TGCAGCGCCGAACTAGCGGGAGACGGTGAGGACACCGGGGAGCTGTTTTTT.

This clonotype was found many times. Here the CDR3 DNA reads TGTGCCAGCAGTTTACGAGCAGGCTTTGTGGATCAGCCCCAGCATTTT. Its translation is CASSLRAGFVDQPQHF. The rearrangement joins TRBV28 to TRBJ1-5; D gene uncertain. The germline gives CDR1 MDHEN, CDR2 SYDVKM. With 2 bases removed from V and 5 bases from J, the gap between germline ends came to 16 bases. The CDR3 sequence is 16 residues long.

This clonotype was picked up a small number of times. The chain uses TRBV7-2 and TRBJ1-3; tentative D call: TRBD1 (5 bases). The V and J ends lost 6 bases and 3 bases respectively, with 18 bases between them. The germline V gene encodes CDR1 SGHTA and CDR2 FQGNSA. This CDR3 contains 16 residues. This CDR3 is CASRSREGVLGNTIYF. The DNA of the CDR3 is TGTGCCAGCAGAAGCCGAGAAGGGGTTCTTGGAAACACCATATATTTT.

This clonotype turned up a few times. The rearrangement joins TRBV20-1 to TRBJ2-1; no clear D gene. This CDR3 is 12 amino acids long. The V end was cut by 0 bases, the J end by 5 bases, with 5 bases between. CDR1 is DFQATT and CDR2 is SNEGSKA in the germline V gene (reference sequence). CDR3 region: CSARDLDNEQFF. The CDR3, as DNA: TGCAGTGCTAGAGACCTTGACAATGAGCAGTTCTTC.

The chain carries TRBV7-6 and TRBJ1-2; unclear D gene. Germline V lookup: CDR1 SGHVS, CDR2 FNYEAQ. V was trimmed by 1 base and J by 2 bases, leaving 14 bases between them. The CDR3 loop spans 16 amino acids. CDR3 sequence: CASSLGGSHNNYGYTF. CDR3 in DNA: TGTGCCAGCAGCTTAGGAGGCAGCCACAACAACTATGGCTACACCTTC.

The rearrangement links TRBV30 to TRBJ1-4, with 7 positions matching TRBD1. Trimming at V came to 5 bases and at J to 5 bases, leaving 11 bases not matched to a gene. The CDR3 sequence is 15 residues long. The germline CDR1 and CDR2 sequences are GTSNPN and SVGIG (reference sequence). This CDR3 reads CAWDPGQSLNEKLFF. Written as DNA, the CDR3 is TGTGCCTGGGACCCGGGACAGAGCCTAAATGAAAAACTGTTTTTT.

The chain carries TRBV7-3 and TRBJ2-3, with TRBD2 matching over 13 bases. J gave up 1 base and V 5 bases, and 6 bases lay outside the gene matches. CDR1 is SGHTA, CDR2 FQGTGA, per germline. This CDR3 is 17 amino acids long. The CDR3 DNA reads TGTGCCAGCAGCCTCGGGACTAGCGGGGCAGGCACAGATACGCAGTATTTT. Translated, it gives CASSLGTSGAGTDTQYF. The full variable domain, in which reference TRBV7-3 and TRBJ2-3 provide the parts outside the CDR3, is GAGVSQTPSNKVTEKGKYVELRCDPISGHTALYWYRQSLGQGPEFLIYFQGTGAADDSGLPNDRFFAVRPEGSVSTLKIQRTERGDSAVYLCASSLGTSGAGTDTQYFGPGTRLTVL.

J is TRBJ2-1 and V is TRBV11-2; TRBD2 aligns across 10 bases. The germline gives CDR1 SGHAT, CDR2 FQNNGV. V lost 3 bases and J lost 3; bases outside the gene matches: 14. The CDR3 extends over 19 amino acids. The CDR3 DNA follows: TGTGCCAGCAGCTTGGCTCCCACGTCTAGCGGGAGAGGCTACAATGAGCAGTTCTTC. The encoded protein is CASSLAPTSSGRGYNEQFF.

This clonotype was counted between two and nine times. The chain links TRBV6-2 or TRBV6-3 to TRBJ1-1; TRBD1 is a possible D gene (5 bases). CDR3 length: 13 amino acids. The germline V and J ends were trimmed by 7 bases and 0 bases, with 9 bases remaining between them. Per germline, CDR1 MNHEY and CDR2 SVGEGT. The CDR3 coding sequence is TGTGCCAGCACCAGGACACTGAACACTGAAGCTTTCTTT. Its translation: CASTRTLNTEAFF.

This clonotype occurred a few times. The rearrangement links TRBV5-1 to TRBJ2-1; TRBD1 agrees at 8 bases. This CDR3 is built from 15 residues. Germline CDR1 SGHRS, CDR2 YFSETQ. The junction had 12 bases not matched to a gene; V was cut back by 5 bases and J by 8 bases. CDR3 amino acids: CASSHLPGGIDEQFF. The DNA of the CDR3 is TGCGCCAGCAGTCACCTTCCAGGGGGCATCGATGAGCAGTTCTTC.

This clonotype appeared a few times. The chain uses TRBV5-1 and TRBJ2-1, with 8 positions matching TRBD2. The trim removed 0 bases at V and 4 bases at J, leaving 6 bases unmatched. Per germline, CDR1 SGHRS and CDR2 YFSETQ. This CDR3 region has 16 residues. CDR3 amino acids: CASSLEPSGLYNEQFF. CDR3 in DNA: TGCGCCAGCAGCTTGGAGCCTAGCGGGTTATACAATGAGCAGTTCTTC. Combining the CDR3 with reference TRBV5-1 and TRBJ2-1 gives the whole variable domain KAGVTQTPRYLIKTRGQQVTLSCSPISGHRSVSWYQQTPGQGLQFLFEYFSETQRNKGNFPGRFSGRQFSNSRSEMNVSTLELGDSALYLCASSLEPSGLYNEQFFGPGTRLTVL.

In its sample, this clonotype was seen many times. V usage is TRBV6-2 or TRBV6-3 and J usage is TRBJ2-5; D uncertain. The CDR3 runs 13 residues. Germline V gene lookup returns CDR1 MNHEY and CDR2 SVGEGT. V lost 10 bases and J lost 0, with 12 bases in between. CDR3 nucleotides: TGTGCCACCCTAACTACGTACCAAGAGACCCAGTACTTC. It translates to CATLTTYQETQYF.

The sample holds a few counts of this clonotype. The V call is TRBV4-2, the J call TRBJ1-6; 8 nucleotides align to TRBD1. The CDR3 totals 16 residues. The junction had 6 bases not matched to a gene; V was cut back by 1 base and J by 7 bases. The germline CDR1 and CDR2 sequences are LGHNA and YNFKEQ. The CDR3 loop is CASSQATGTGNSPLHF. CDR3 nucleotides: TGTGCCAGCAGCCAAGCCACCGGGACAGGCAATTCACCCCTCCACTTT.

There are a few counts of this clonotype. The CDR3 bases are TGTGCCAGCAGCTCAGATAATTCACCCCTCCACTTT. Its protein is CASSSDNSPLHF. The chain links TRBV7-9 to TRBJ1-6; D ambiguous. Germline V lookup: CDR1 SEHNR, CDR2 FQNEAQ (reference sequence). The CDR3 runs 12 residues. The germline V and J ends were trimmed by 4 bases and 5 bases, with 3 bases remaining between them.

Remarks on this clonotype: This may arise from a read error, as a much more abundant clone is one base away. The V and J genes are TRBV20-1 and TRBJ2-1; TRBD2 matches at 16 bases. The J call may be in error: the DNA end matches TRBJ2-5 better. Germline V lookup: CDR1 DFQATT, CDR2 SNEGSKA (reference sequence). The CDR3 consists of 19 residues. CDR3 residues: CSAGNTGTSGRGPQETQYF. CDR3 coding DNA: TGCAGTGCTGGGAACACCGGGACTAGCGGGAGGGGTCCTCAAGAGACCCAGTACTTC.

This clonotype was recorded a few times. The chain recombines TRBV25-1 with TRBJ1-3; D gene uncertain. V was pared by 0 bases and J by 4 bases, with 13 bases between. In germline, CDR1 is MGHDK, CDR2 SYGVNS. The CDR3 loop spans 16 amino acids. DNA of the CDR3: TGTGCCAGCAGTGAATATTCGGGCCCGTGGGGAAACACCATATATTTT. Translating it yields CASSEYSGPWGNTIYF.

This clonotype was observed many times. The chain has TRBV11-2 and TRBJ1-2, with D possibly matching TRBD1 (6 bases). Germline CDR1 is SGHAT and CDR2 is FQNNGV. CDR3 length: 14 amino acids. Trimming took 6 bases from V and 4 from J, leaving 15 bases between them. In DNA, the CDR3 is TGTGCCAGCAGGCGCGGGCGAGGGGGCTATGGCTACACCTTC. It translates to CASRRGRGGYGYTF.

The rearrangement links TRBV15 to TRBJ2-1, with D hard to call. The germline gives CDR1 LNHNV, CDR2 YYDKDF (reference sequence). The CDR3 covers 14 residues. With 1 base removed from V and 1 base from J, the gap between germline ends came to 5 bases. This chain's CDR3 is CATSRAPSYNEQFF. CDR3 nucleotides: TGTGCCACCAGCAGAGCTCCTTCCTACAATGAGCAGTTCTTC. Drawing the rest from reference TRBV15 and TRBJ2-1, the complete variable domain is DAMVIQNPRYQVTQFGKPVTLSCSQTLNHNVMYWYQQKSSQAPKLLFHYYDKDFNNEADTPDNFQSRRPNTSFCFLDIRSPGLGDTAMYLCATSRAPSYNEQFFGPGTRLTVL.